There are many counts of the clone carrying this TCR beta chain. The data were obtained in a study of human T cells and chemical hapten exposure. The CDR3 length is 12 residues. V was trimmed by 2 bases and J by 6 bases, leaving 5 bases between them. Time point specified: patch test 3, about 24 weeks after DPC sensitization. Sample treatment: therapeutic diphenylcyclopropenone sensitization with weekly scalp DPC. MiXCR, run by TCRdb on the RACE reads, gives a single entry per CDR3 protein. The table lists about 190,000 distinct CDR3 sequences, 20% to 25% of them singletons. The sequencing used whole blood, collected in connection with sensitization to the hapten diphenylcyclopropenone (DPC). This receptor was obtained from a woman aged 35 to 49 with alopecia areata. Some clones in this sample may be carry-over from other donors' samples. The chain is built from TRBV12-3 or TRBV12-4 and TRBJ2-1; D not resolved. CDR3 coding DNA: TGTGCCAGCAGTTTAACCCCCAATGAGCAGTTCTTC. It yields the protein CASSLTPNEQFF.